A selection of T cell receptor beta chains follows, all from one sample in a study of T cell responses to AZD1222 COVID-19 vaccine. TCRdb's copy holds only in-frame clones and misses some; the assay was immunoSEQ multiplex PCR. The data show roughly 28,000 clones, 75% to 90% seen once. The sequenced sample was peripheral blood, obtained on day 0 of AZD1222 vaccination. Source of these receptors: an adult in good health. Both conserved end residues are part of each CDR3. A D gene is named only where the DNA matches it firmly. Rows give clone size only sometimes, using once, few, many, or a class for an expanded clone.

v_gene	len	abundance	d_gene	j_gene	CDR3nt	CDR3aa
TRBV5-1	14	NA	TRBD2	TRBJ2-1	TGCGCCAGCAGCTCCCCCGAGAATCTAGCGGGGCAGTTCTTC	CASSSPENLAGQFF
TRBV7-2	16	NA	NA	TRBJ2-1	TGTGCCAGCAGCTTAGCGGTGGCAAGCTCCTACAATGAGCAGTTCTTC	CASSLAVASSYNEQFF
TRBV19	15	NA	TRBD2	TRBJ2-1	TGTGCCAGTAGCGGACTAGCGATAGCCTACAATGAGCAGTTCTTC	CASSGLAIAYNEQFF
TRBV20-1	10	few	NA	TRBJ1-1	TGCAGTGCTACAAGACAGTGGACTTTCTTT	CSATRQWTFF
TRBV2	16	NA	TRBD2	TRBJ2-1	TGTGCCAGCTCCCCCACTACTAGCGGGAGAGGGGTTGAGCAGTTCTTC	CASSPTTSGRGVEQFF
TRBV5-1	19	NA	TRBD2	TRBJ2-3	TGCGCCAGCAGCCCTTCCCTGGGACTAGCGGGTACTAGCACAGATACGCAGTATTTT	CASSPSLGLAGTSTDTQYF
TRBV25-1	16	few	NA	TRBJ1-2	TGTGCCAGCAAAGTGGGAGGTACAGGGAAAATTCATGGCTACACCTTC	CASKVGGTGKIHGYTF
TRBV27	17	NA	TRBD2	TRBJ2-7	TGTGCCAGCAGTTTGAAGGCTAGCGGATCCTCCGTATACGAGCAGTACTTC	CASSLKASGSSVYEQYF
TRBV6-5	13	once	NA	TRBJ1-2	TGTGCCAGCAATCTCGGACAGCACTATGGCTACACCTTC	CASNLGQHYGYTF
TRBV28	16	NA	TRBD1	TRBJ2-1	TGTGCCACCGCCCGACCGACAGGGGGCGCCTACAATGAGCAGTTCTTC	CATARPTGGAYNEQFF
TRBV6-6	16	NA	NA	TRBJ1-1	TGTGCCAGCAGTCCCCCCGGGGGTGGTTTCAACACTGAAGCTTTCTTT	CASSPPGGGFNTEAFF
TRBV2	16	NA	NA	TRBJ2-1	TGTGCCAGCAGTGAACAGGGGTTTCATACAGGCGATGAGCAGTTCTTC	CASSEQGFHTGDEQFF
TRBV24-1	16	NA	TRBD1	TRBJ2-2	TGTGCCACCAGTGATACCCGGGACAGGAACACCGGGGAGCTGTTTTTT	CATSDTRDRNTGELFF
TRBV7-9	13	NA	NA	TRBJ2-3	TGTGCCAGCAGCCCCCGCGGACCAGATACGCAGTATTTT	CASSPRGPDTQYF
TRBV5-1	15	once	TRBD1	TRBJ1-2	TGCGCCAGCAGCTTGGCCGAGGGACAGGGGTACGGCTACACCTTC	CASSLAEGQGYGYTF
TRBV6-6	14	NA	NA	TRBJ1-3	TGTGCCAGCAGTTCACACCTCTCTGGAAACACCATATATTTT	CASSSHLSGNTIYF